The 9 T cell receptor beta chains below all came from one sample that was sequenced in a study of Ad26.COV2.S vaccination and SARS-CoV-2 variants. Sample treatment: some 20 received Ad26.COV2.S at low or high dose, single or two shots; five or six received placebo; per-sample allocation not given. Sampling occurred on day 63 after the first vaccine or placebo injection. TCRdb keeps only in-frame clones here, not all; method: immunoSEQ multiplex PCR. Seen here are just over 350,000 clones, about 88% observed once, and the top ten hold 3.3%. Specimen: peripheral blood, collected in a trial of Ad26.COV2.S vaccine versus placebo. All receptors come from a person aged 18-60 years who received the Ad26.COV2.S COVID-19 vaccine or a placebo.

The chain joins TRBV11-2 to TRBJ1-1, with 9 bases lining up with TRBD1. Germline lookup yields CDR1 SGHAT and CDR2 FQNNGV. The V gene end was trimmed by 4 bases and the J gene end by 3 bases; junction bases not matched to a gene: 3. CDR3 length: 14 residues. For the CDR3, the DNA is TGTGCCAGCAGCTCCTGGGACAGGGACACTGAAGCTTTCTTT. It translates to CASSSWDRDTEAFF.

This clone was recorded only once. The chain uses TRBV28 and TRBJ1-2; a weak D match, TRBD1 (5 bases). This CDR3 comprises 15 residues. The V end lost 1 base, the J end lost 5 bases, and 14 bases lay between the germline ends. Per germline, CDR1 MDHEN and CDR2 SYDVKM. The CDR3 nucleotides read TGTGCCAGCAGTTTATTGCGGGGCAGGGAGTATGGCTACACCTTC. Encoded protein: CASSLLRGREYGYTF.

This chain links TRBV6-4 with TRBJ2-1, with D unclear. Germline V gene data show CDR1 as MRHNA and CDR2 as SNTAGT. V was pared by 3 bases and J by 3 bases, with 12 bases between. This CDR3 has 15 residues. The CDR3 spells CASSDSPAIYNEQFF. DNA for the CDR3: TGTGCCAGCAGTGATTCACCAGCGATCTACAATGAGCAGTTCTTC.

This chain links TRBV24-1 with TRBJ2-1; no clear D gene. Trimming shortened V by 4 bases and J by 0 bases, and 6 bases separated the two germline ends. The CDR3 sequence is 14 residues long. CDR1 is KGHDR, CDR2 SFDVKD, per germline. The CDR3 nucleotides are TGTGCCACCAGTGAAAGAAGCTCCTACAATGAGCAGTTCTTC. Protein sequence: CATSERSSYNEQFF.

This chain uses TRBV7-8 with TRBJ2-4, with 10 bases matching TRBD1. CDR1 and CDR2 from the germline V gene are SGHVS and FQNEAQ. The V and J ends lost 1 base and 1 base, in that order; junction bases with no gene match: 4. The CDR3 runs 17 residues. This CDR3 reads CASSLETGGTAKNIQYF. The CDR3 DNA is TGTGCCAGCAGCTTAGAGACAGGGGGCACGGCCAAAAACATTCAGTACTTC.

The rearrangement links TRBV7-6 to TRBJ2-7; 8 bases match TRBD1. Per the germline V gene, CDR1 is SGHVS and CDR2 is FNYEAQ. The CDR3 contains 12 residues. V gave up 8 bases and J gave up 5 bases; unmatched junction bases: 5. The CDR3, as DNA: TGTGCCAGCGGACAGGGTGGCGACGAGCAGTACTTC. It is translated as CASGQGGDEQYF.

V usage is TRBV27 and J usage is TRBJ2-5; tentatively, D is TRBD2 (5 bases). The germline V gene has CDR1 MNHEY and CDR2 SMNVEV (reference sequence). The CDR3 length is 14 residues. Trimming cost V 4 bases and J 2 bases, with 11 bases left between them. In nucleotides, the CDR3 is TGTGCCAGCAGTTCAAGGACGGGGCAAGAGACCCAGTACTTC. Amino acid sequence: CASSSRTGQETQYF.

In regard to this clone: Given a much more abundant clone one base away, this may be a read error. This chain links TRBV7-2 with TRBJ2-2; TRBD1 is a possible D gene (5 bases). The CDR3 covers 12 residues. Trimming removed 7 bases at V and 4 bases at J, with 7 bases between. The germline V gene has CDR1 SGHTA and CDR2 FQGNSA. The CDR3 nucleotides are TGTGCCAGCAACAGGTTCACCGGGGAGCTGTTTTTT. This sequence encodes CASNRFTGELFF.

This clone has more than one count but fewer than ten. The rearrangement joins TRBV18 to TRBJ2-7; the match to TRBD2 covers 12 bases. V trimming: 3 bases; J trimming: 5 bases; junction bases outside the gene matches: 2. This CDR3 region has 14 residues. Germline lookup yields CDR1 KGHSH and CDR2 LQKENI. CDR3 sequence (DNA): TGTGCCAGCTCACCGGGACTAGCGGGTCACGAGCAGTACTTC. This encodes CASSPGLAGHEQYF.